A single sample is the source of the 10 T cell receptor beta chains below, sequenced in a study of cytomegalovirus exposure and HLA in healthy donors. 60 Vbeta and 13 Jbeta primers were used in PCR. The data were produced by immunoSEQ multiplex PCR, yet TCRdb's version contains in-frame clones alone and is incomplete. The data contain some 99,000 clones, 76% of them seen just once; the ten biggest clones take up 1.5% to 2.5%. Input material: PBMCs. These receptors were taken from a middle-aged man in good health and CMV-seronegative.

The genes are TRBV7-2 and TRBJ2-5; 9 bases fit TRBD2. The CDR3 runs to 19 residues. V lost 2 bases, J lost 2 bases, and 15 bases stayed unmatched. Germline CDR1 reads SGHTA; CDR2 reads FQGNSA. This CDR3 is CASSLYSRRLAGRQETQYF. In DNA form, the CDR3 reads TGTGCCAGCAGCTTATATAGCCGAAGGCTAGCGGGAAGACAAGAGACCCAGTACTTC.

Concerning this clone itself: Distinct nucleotide sequences in the sample also encode this CDR3. This sequence joins TRBV5-1 and TRBJ2-1; 10 bases match TRBD2. The ends lost 5 bases at V and 4 bases at J; junction bases unmatched: 6. CDR3 length: 15 residues. Germline assignment: CDR1 SGHRS and CDR2 YFSETQ. The CDR3 sequence is CASSPGTSAYNEQFF. CDR3 coding DNA: TGCGCCAGCAGTCCCGGGACTAGCGCATACAATGAGCAGTTCTTC.

The V gene is TRBV7-2, the J gene TRBJ1-1; tentative D call: TRBD1 (6 bases). From germline, CDR1 is SGHTA and CDR2 FQGNSA. This CDR3 region has 15 residues. Trimming cost V 5 bases and J 4 bases, with 17 bases left between them. The CDR3 nucleotides read TGTGCCAGCAGCCCCCCAAGAGGGGGTGGCACTGAAGCTTTCTTT. It specifies CASSPPRGGGTEAFF.

V gene TRBV30 combines with J gene TRBJ1-2; TRBD1 matches 7 bases. The CDR3 is made up of 12 amino acids. Germline V CDR1 and CDR2: GTSNPN, SVGIG (reference sequence). J gave up 4 bases and V 5 bases, and 4 bases lay outside the gene matches. CDR3 residues: CAWAQGSYGYTF. The CDR3 DNA is TGTGCCTGGGCACAGGGGTCCTATGGCTACACCTTC.

The V and J genes are TRBV7-2 and TRBJ2-7; TRBD1 matches at 9 bases. Germline loops: CDR1 SGHTA, CDR2 FQGNSA. V lost 5 bases, J lost 6 bases, and 5 bases stayed unmatched. The CDR3 loop spans 13 amino acids. As DNA, the CDR3 is TGTGCCAGCAGCCGGGACAGGGATAGCGAGCAGTACTTC. It is translated as CASSRDRDSEQYF.

The chain couples TRBV4-1 to TRBJ1-2; weak D call: TRBD1 (5 bases). V was pared by 1 base and J by 5 bases, with 8 bases between. Germline V gene sequence: CDR1 MGHRA, CDR2 YSYEKL. This CDR3 has 13 amino acids. The CDR3 DNA reads as TGCGCCAGCAGCCAAGGGACACATTATGGCTACACCTTC. It codes for CASSQGTHYGYTF.

V is TRBV19 and J is TRBJ2-1; a weak D match, TRBD2 (5 bases). This CDR3 has 15 amino acids. Per germline, CDR1 LNHDA and CDR2 SQIVND (reference sequence). V was clipped by 8 bases and J by 7 bases, with 21 bases between them. Here the CDR3 reads CASLDGRTQGNEQFF. The DNA of the CDR3 is TGTGCCAGTCTTGATGGGAGAACTCAAGGGAATGAGCAGTTCTTC.

The chain uses TRBV28 and TRBJ1-2; TRBD1 might be the D (6 bases). The length of the CDR3 is 15 residues. The V end lost 5 bases, the J end lost 2 bases, and 15 bases lay between the germline ends. Germline-derived CDR1 and CDR2 are MDHEN and SYDVKM. CDR3: CASSTPGGANYGYTF. The CDR3 DNA is TGTGCCAGCAGTACCCCTGGGGGGGCGAACTATGGCTACACCTTC.

V is TRBV14 and J is TRBJ2-3; D remains unclear. The CDR3 has 16 residues. Germline V CDR1 and CDR2: SGHDN, FVKESK. V gave up 0 bases and J gave up 4 bases, with 14 bases separating them. CDR3 coding DNA: TGTGCCAGCAGCCAAGAATTGCTAAGCAACTCAGATACGCAGTATTTT. It is translated as CASSQELLSNSDTQYF. Using reference TRBV14 and TRBJ2-3 for the parts outside the CDR3, the full variable domain is EAGVTQFPSHSVIEKGQTVTLRCDPISGHDNLYWYRRVMGKEIKFLLHFVKESKQDESGMPNNRFLAERTGGTYSTLKVQPAELEDSGVYFCASSQELLSNSDTQYFGPGTRLTVL.

The V and J genes are TRBV5-1 and TRBJ1-1, with 9 bases matching TRBD1. This CDR3 contains 17 residues. V shed 1 base and J 6 bases; nucleotides not matched to a gene: 13. CDR1 is SGHRS, CDR2 YFSETQ, per germline. The CDR3 nucleotides are TGCGCCAGCAGCTTGAGGGTACAGGGGGCGGGGGGAGCTGAAGCTTTCTTT. It is translated as CASSLRVQGAGGAEAFF.